This paragraph covers one TCR beta chain sequence. Original processing methods: Amplification of reference gene primers was used by the study to estimate nucleated cell counts. Data came from immunoSEQ multiplex PCR; TCRdb stores just in-frame clones and leaves some out. Clonal size and the V and J genes are those of that table, whereas D and trimming came from the DNA. Here the sample spans around 50,000 clones, around nine tenths being singletons. This specimen belongs to a study of blood T cell repertoires in COVID-19. Study in general: There were acute and convalescent COVID-19 samples, and they came from the United States, Italy and Spain. T cells, B-cell-depleted T cells, or PBMCs provided the cDNA or gDNA that served as material.

The source of this sequence is a man between 65 and 79 years old with active COVID-19. Sequenced input: peripheral blood.

CDR3: CASSHQGDGSYEQYF. The CDR3 nucleotides are TGTGCCAGCAGTCATCAGGGCGATGGGTCCTACGAGCAGTACTTC. V and J are TRBV5-6 and TRBJ2-7, with D possibly matching TRBD1 (5 bases). V was cut by 5 bases and J by 1 base, with 16 bases left in between. This CDR3 is built from 15 residues. The germline gives CDR1 SGHDT, CDR2 YYEEEE.